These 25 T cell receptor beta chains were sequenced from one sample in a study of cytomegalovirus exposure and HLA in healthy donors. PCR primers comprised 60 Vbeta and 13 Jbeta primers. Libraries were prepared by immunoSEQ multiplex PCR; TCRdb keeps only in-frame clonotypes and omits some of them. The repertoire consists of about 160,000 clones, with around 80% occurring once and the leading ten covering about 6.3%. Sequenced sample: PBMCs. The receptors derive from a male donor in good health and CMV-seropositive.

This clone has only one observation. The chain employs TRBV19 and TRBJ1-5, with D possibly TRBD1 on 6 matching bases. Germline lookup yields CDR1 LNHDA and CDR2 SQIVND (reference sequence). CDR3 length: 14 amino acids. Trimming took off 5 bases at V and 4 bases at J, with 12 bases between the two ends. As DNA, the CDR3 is TGTGCCAGTAGTCTAGGACAGTATAATCAGCCCCAGCATTTT. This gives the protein CASSLGQYNQPQHF.

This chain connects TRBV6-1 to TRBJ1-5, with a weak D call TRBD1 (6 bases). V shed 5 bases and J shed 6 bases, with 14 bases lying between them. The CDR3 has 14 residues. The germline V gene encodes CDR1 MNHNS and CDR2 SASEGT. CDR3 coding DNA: TGTGCCAGCAGTCCTAAACTAGGGGGTCAGCCCCAGCATTTT. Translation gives CASSPKLGGQPQHF.

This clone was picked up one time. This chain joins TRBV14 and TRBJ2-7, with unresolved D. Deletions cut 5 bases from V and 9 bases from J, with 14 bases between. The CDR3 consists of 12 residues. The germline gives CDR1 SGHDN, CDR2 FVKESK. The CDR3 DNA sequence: TGTGCCAGCAGCGAATTTATAACAGTGCAGTACTTC. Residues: CASSEFITVQYF.

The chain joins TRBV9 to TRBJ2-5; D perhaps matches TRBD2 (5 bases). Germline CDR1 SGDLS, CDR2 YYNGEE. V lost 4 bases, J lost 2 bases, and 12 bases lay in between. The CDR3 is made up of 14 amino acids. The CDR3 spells CASSPGVPQETQYF. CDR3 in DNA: TGTGCCAGCAGCCCCGGGGTCCCACAAGAGACCCAGTACTTC.

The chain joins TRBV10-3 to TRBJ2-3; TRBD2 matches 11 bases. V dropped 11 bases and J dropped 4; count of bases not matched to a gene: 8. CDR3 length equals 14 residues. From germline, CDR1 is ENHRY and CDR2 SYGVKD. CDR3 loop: CASLAGGSPDTQYF. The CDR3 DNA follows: TGTGCCTCGTTAGCGGGAGGGAGCCCAGATACGCAGTATTTT.

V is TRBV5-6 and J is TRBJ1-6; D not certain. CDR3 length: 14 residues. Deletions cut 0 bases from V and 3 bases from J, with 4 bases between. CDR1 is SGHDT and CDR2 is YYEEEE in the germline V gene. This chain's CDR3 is CASSLDRYNSPLHF. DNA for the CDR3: TGTGCCAGCAGCTTGGATCGCTATAATTCACCCCTCCACTTT.

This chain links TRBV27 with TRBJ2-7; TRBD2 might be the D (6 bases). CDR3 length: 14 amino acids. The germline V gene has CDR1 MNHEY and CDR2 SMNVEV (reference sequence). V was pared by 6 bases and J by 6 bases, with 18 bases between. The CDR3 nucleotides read TGTGCCAGCAGCAACCTTAGGGCGGGAATCGAGCAGTACTTC. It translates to CASSNLRAGIEQYF.

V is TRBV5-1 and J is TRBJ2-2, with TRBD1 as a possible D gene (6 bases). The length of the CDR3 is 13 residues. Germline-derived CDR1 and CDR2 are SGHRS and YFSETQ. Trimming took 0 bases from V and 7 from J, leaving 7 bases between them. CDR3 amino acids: CASSLEGVGELFF. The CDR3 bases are TGCGCCAGCAGCTTGGAGGGGGTCGGGGAGCTGTTTTTT.

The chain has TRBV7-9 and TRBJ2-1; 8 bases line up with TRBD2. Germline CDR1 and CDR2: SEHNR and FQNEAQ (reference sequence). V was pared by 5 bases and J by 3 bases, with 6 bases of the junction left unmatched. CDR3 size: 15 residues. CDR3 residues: CASSGTSGNYNEQFF. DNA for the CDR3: TGTGCCAGCAGCGGAACTAGCGGAAACTACAATGAGCAGTTCTTC.

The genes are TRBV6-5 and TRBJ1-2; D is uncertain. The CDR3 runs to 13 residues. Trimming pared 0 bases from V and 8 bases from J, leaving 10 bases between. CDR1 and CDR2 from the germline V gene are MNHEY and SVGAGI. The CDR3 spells CASSYSADSGYTF. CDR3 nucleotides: TGTGCCAGCAGTTACTCGGCGGACTCGGGCTACACCTTC.

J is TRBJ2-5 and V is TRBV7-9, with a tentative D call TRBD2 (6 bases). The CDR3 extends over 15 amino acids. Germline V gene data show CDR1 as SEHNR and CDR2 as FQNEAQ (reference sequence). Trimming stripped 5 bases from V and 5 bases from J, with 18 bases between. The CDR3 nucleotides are TGTGCCAGCAGCCCACCCGGCGGAGGGAGCGAGACCCAGTACTTC. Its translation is CASSPPGGGSETQYF.

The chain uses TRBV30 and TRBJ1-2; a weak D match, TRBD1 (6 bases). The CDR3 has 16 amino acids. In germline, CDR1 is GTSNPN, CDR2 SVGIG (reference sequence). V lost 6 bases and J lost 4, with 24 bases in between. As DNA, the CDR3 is TGTGCCTGTCCCCCCCGGTCCCGGCAGGGGATCTATGGCTACACCTTC. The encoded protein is CACPPRSRQGIYGYTF.

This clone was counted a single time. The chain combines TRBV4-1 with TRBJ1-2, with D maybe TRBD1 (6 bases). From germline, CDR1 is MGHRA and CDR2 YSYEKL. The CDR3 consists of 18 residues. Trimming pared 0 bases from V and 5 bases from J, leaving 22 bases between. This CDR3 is CASSQEETGYFSLYGYTF. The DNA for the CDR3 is TGCGCCAGCAGCCAAGAGGAGACAGGTTATTTCTCCCTGTATGGCTACACCTTC.

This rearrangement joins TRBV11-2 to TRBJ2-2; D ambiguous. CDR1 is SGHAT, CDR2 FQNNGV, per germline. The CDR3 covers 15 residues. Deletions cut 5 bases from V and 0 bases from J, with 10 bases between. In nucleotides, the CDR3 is TGTGCCAGCAGCCTAGGGCCTGCGAACACCGGGGAGCTGTTTTTT. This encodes CASSLGPANTGELFF.

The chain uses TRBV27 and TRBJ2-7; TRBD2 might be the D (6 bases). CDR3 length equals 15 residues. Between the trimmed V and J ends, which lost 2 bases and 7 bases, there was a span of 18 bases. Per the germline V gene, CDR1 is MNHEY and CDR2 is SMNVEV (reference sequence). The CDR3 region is CASSLGGTPSGEQYF. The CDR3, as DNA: TGTGCCAGCAGTTTAGGGGGGACTCCCTCGGGGGAGCAGTACTTC.

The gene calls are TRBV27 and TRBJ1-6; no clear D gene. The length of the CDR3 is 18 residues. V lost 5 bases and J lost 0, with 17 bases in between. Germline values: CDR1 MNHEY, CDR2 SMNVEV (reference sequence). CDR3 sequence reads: CASSTSGGSFSYNSPLHF. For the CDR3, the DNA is TGTGCCAGCAGTACATCAGGAGGGTCCTTCTCCTATAATTCACCCCTCCACTTT.

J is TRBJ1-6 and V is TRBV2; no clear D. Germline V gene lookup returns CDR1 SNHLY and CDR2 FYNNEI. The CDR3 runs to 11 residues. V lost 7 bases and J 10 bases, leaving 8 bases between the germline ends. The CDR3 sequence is CASTAESPLHF. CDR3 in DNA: TGTGCCAGCACAGCGGAATCACCCCTCCACTTT.

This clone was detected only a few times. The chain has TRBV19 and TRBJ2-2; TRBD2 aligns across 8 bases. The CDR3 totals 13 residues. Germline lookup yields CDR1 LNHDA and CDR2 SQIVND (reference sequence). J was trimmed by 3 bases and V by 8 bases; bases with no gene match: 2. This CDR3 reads CASQRGHTGELFF. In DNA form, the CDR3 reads TGTGCCAGTCAGCGGGGGCACACCGGGGAGCTGTTTTTT.

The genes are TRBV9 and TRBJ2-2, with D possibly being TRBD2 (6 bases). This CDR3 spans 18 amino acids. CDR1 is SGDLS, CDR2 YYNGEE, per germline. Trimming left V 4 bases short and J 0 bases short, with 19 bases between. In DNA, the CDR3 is TGTGCCAGCAGCAGAGGCTACCTAGCGCGGGCGAACACCGGGGAGCTGTTTTTT. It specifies CASSRGYLARANTGELFF.

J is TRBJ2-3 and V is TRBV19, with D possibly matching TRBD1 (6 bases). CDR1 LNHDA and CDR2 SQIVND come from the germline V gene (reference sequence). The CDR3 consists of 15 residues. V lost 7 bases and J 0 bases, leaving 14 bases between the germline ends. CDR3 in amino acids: CASKLGTTSTDTQYF. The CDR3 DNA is TGTGCCAGTAAGCTTGGGACAACTAGCACAGATACGCAGTATTTT.

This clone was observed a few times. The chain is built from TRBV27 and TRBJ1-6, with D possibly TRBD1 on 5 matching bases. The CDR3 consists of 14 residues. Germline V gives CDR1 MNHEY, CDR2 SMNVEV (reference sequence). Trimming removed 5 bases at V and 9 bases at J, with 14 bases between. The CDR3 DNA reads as TGTGCCAGCAGTCCCCAGGGTCGAGGTTCACCCCTCCACTTT. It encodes CASSPQGRGSPLHF.

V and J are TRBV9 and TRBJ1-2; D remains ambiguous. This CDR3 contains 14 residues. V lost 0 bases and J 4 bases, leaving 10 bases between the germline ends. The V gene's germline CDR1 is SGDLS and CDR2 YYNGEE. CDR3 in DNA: TGTGCCAGCAGCGTAGAATCCCGGTCCTATGGCTACACCTTC. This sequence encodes CASSVESRSYGYTF.

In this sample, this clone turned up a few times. CDR3 sequence: CAIGQGNTEAFF. The CDR3 nucleotides read TGTGCCATCGGACAGGGGAACACTGAAGCTTTCTTT. The V call is TRBV10-3, the J call TRBJ1-1; 8 positions match TRBD1. This CDR3 comprises 12 residues. Trimming removed 8 bases from V and 1 base from J; junction bases left unmatched: 0. Germline assignment: CDR1 ENHRY and CDR2 SYGVKD.

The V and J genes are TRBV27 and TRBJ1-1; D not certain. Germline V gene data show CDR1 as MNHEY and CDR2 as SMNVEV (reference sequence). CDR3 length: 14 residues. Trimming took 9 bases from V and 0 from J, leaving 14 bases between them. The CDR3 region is CASTIDSLNTEAFF. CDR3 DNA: TGTGCCAGTACTATCGATTCGCTGAACACTGAAGCTTTCTTT.

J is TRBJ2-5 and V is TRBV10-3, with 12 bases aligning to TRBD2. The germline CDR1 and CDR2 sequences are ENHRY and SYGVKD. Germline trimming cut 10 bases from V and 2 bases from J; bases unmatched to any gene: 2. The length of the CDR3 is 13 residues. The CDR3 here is CATGLAGQETQYF. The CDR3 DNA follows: TGTGCCACTGGACTAGCGGGACAAGAGACCCAGTACTTC.